This T cell receptor beta chain was sequenced in a study of blood T cell repertoires in COVID-19. Study in general: In each case, the material was cDNA or gDNA derived from T cells, B-cell-depleted T cells, or PBMCs.

Source study methods: Amplification of reference gene primers was used by the study to estimate nucleated cell counts. Sequencing used immunoSEQ multiplex PCR; TCRdb keeps in-frame clones, though not all of them. V and J calls and clone size are given by that table; D and trimming were obtained from the DNA. Of 55,000 to 65,000 clones in the sample, approximately 86% were seen once. The origin of this receptor is a human donor with acute or convalescent COVID-19. The donor label of this sample is uncertain. Sequencing used peripheral blood.

CDR3 protein: CASTPGRGLGVNTEAFF. The DNA of the CDR3 is TGCGCCAGCACGCCCGGGAGGGGGTTGGGGGTCAACACTGAAGCTTTCTTT. J is TRBJ1-1 and V is TRBV10-1, with D maybe TRBD1 (6 bases). This CDR3 contains 17 residues. Germline CDR1 WNHNN, CDR2 SYGVQD (reference sequence). V shed 7 bases and J shed 2 bases, with 23 bases lying between them.